The rows below give T cell receptor beta chains drawn from one sample of a study of vaccination and CD4 T cells after COVID-19. TCRdb re-called the PCR reads with MiXCR, one entry per CDR3 protein. The sample holds around 11,000 distinct CDR3 sequences; about 41% are singletons and the top ten take about 9.9%. Their recognized antigens are unknown. The sample here was CD4+ T cells from blood, cultured in vitro, taken after SARS-CoV-2 vaccination. The source is a human donor who had recovered from COVID-19. Both conserved end residues are part of each CDR3. A D gene is named only where the DNA matches it firmly. The size entry is marked missing in some rows and otherwise reads once, few, many or a size class.

length: 15
J: TRBJ1-1
V: TRBV28
D: NA
size: few
DNA: TGTGCCAGCAGTTTAGGCGGGGGGCTAAACACTGAAGCTTTCTTT
CDR3: CASSLGGGLNTEAFF

length: 15
J: TRBJ1-1
V: TRBV6-2/TRBV6-3
D: NA
size: NA
DNA: TGTGCCAGCAGTCGCCCCCGGACGGTAAACACTGAAGCTTTCTTT
CDR3: CASSRPRTVNTEAFF

length: 14
J: TRBJ1-2
V: TRBV10-3
D: TRBD1
size: NA
DNA: TGTGCCATCAGTGAGCAGGGTGTGACAGGGGGCTACACCTTC
CDR3: CAISEQGVTGGYTF

length: 17
J: TRBJ2-1
V: TRBV4-1
D: TRBD1
size: NA
DNA: TGCGCCAGCAGCCAACGACTGACAGGGAGCTCCTACAATGAGCAGTTCTTC
CDR3: CASSQRLTGSSYNEQFF

length: 17
J: TRBJ1-5
V: TRBV28
D: TRBD1
size: NA
DNA: TGTGCCAGCAGCCTCAGTTTACGGGACAGGGTAAATCAGCCCCAGCATTTT
CDR3: CASSLSLRDRVNQPQHF

length: 16
J: TRBJ1-6
V: TRBV12-3/TRBV12-4
D: TRBD1
size: few
DNA: TGTGCCAGCAGCTCCGGACAGGGGGAATATAATTCACCCCTCCACTTT
CDR3: CASSSGQGEYNSPLHF

length: 15
J: TRBJ1-5
V: TRBV19
D: NA
size: few
DNA: TGTGCCAGTACATACGACAGGAAAGGGGATCAGCCCCAGCATTTT
CDR3: CASTYDRKGDQPQHF

length: 14
J: TRBJ1-5
V: TRBV6-2/TRBV6-3
D: NA
size: NA
DNA: TGTGCCAGCAGTCGGACCTCGGGCAATCAGCCCCAGCATTTT
CDR3: CASSRTSGNQPQHF

length: 15
J: TRBJ2-5
V: TRBV7-2
D: TRBD2
size: few
DNA: TGTGCCAGCAGCTTCGGGGGAGCGGGAGGGGAGACCCAGTACTTC
CDR3: CASSFGGAGGETQYF

length: 13
J: TRBJ2-1
V: TRBV11-3
D: NA
size: NA
DNA: TGTGCCAGCAGCTTAACCCAGAACAATGAGCAGTTCTTC
CDR3: CASSLTQNNEQFF

length: 14
J: TRBJ2-5
V: TRBV5-4
D: NA
size: NA
DNA: TGTGCCAGCAGCTTTTATAGCCAGAAAGAGACCCAGTACTTC
CDR3: CASSFYSQKETQYF

length: 14
J: TRBJ2-5
V: TRBV19
D: NA
size: NA
DNA: TGTGCCAGTAGCCATCAAGGTGGTGGAGAGACCCAGTACTTC
CDR3: CASSHQGGGETQYF

length: 16
J: TRBJ2-1
V: TRBV6-5
D: TRBD2
size: NA
DNA: TGTGCCAGCAGTTCCATACTAGCGGGAGTAGGCAATGAGCAGTTCTTC
CDR3: CASSSILAGVGNEQFF

length: 20
J: TRBJ2-6
V: TRBV6-5
D: TRBD1
size: few
DNA: TGTGCCAGCAGTTCCGGGACAGGGGGCAGGTCTCTTTCTGGGGCCAACGTCCTGACTTTC
CDR3: CASSSGTGGRSLSGANVLTF

length: 16
J: TRBJ2-7
V: TRBV7-2
D: NA
size: NA
DNA: TGTGCCAGCAGCCCGCCAGCAGCGTCATACTCCTACGAGCAGTACTTC
CDR3: CASSPPAASYSYEQYF

length: 14
J: TRBJ1-1
V: TRBV19
D: NA
size: once
DNA: TGTGCCAGTAGTATAGAACGTGGGGGCACTGAAGCTTTCTTT
CDR3: CASSIERGGTEAFF

length: 13
J: TRBJ1-4
V: TRBV20-1
D: TRBD1
size: NA
DNA: TGCAGTGCACCGGGACAGGGCACTGAAAAACTGTTTTTT
CDR3: CSAPGQGTEKLFF

length: 16
J: TRBJ1-1
V: TRBV11-3
D: TRBD1
size: NA
DNA: TGTGCCAGCAGCCCCGGAGGCGCGACAGGGGGCACTGAAGCTTTCTTT
CDR3: CASSPGGATGGTEAFF

length: 15
J: TRBJ2-2
V: TRBV6-1
D: TRBD1
size: NA
DNA: TGTGCCAGCACCAGAGACAGGGTGAGCACCGGGGAGCTGTTTTTT
CDR3: CASTRDRVSTGELFF

length: 14
J: TRBJ1-5
V: TRBV5-6
D: NA
size: NA
DNA: TGTGCCAGCAGCTTACAGGGTATCAATCAGCCCCAGCATTTT
CDR3: CASSLQGINQPQHF

length: 16
J: TRBJ2-1
V: TRBV7-2
D: TRBD2
size: NA
DNA: TGTGCCAGCAGCCGGGGGGGGCTAGCGGGGGACAATGAGCAGTTCTTC
CDR3: CASSRGGLAGDNEQFF

length: 13
J: TRBJ1-1
V: TRBV28
D: NA
size: NA
DNA: TGTGCCAGCAGTTTGCTCCTGGGGACTGAAGCTTTCTTT
CDR3: CASSLLLGTEAFF

length: 14
J: TRBJ2-3
V: TRBV14
D: NA
size: NA
DNA: TGTGCCAGCAGCCAAGCCTCCGGGAAACATACGCAGTATTTT
CDR3: CASSQASGKHTQYF

length: 13
J: TRBJ2-7
V: TRBV15
D: NA
size: NA
DNA: TGTGCCACCAGCATTCCCGGGGGCCACGAGCAGTACTTC
CDR3: CATSIPGGHEQYF

length: 14
J: TRBJ2-7
V: TRBV15
D: NA
size: NA
DNA: TGTGCCACCAGCAGAGATCGTAGCTCCTACGAGCAGTACTTC
CDR3: CATSRDRSSYEQYF

length: 16
J: TRBJ2-7
V: TRBV19
D: NA
size: few
DNA: TGTGCCAGTAGTATAGAGACGGGGGACATTCCCTACGAGCAGTACTTC
CDR3: CASSIETGDIPYEQYF

length: 11
J: TRBJ2-5
V: TRBV29-1
D: NA
size: once
DNA: TGCAGCGTGGGACTCCAAGAGACCCAGTACTTC
CDR3: CSVGLQETQYF

length: 11
J: TRBJ2-1
V: TRBV19
D: NA
size: once
DNA: TGTGCCAGTAGTATATCGGGTGAGCAGTTCTTC
CDR3: CASSISGEQFF

length: 20
J: TRBJ2-2
V: TRBV20-1
D: TRBD2
size: NA
DNA: TGCAGTGCTAGAGATACTAGCGGGCGTGGCGGTGGGACGAACACCGGGGAGCTGTTTTTT
CDR3: CSARDTSGRGGGTNTGELFF

length: 17
J: TRBJ2-7
V: TRBV6-1
D: TRBD2
size: NA
DNA: TGTGCCAGCAGTGTGGGACTAGCGGGAGGGACCTCCTACGAGCAGTACTTC
CDR3: CASSVGLAGGTSYEQYF

length: 14
J: TRBJ1-6
V: TRBV12-3/TRBV12-4
D: NA
size: NA
DNA: TGTGCCAGCAGATACGGACAGTCAAATTCACCCCTCCACTTT
CDR3: CASRYGQSNSPLHF

length: 16
J: TRBJ1-1
V: TRBV20-1
D: TRBD1
size: large
DNA: TGCAGTGCTAGAGTGGTGGGACAGGGGGTATATACTGAAGCTTTCTTT
CDR3: CSARVVGQGVYTEAFF

length: 12
J: TRBJ1-2
V: TRBV5-1
D: TRBD1
size: few
DNA: TGCGCCAGCAGCGTACAGGGGGATGGCTACACCTTC
CDR3: CASSVQGDGYTF